Detailed here is one T cell receptor (beta chain). This sample was included in a study of T cells and copy number aberrations in small-cell lung cancer. After removal of 3 bases from V and 1 base from J, the junction contained 2 bases not matched to a gene. In germline, CDR1 is SGHVS, CDR2 FQNEAQ. This CDR3 contains 14 residues. Profiled with immunoSEQ multiplex PCR; TCRdb holds only in-frame clones, not every one. The sample has about 9,600 clones, over 60% seen once. Each donor had smoking or heavy second-hand smoke exposure. Adjacent normal lung was taken at least 2 cm from tumor. This receptor was identified in a man in his 60s with small cell lung cancer. Sequenced input: normal tissue next to the tumor. This chain uses TRBV7-8 with TRBJ2-7; 8 bases line up with TRBD2. The CDR3 is CASSLRGVSYEQYF. The CDR3, as DNA: TGTGCCAGCAGCTTGCGGGGGGTATCCTACGAGCAGTACTTC.